Listed here is a single TCR beta chain. Seattle patients were enrolled during active infection and followed longitudinally. The sample belongs to a study of blood T cell repertoires in COVID-19. Study-level information: There were acute and convalescent COVID-19 samples, and they came from the United States, Italy and Spain. T cells, B-cell-depleted T cells, or PBMCs supplied cDNA or gDNA.

V lost 4 bases, J lost 2 bases, and 12 bases lay in between. Per the germline V gene, CDR1 is MNHEY and CDR2 is SVGEGT. The CDR3 contains 15 residues. As processed by the authors: Estimated nucleated cell counts came from reference gene primer amplification. Only in-frame clones appear in the TCRdb table, and some are missing; sequencing was by immunoSEQ multiplex PCR. The V and J calls and clone size are taken from that table; D and trimming were inferred from the DNA. The sample shows about 390,000 clones, about 90% of them seen only once. The V call is TRBV6-2 or TRBV6-3, the J call TRBJ1-5, with unresolved D. The receptor comes from a woman aged 55-75 years with COVID-19, enrolled during active disease. Material for sequencing was peripheral blood. CDR3 protein: CASSLAAGGNQPQHF. CDR3 nucleotide sequence: TGTGCCAGCAGTTTGGCGGCGGGAGGCAATCAGCCCCAGCATTTT.